This passage covers 27 T cell receptor beta chains from one sample sequenced in a study of blood T cell repertoires in COVID-19. Sequencing was performed with immunoSEQ multiplex PCR; in TCRdb, only in-frame clones are kept and a portion is missing. The sample carries approximately 100,000 clones, approximately 93% recorded once. The source material was peripheral blood. The source of these receptors is a man aged 60-69 years with acute or convalescent COVID-19.

The chain joins TRBV6-2 or TRBV6-3 to TRBJ2-2; 8 nucleotides line up with TRBD2. This CDR3 is built from 16 residues. Unmatched junction bases numbered 7, after V lost 4 bases and J lost 3 bases. Germline V gene lookup returns CDR1 MNHEY and CDR2 SVGEGT. DNA of the CDR3: TGTGCCAGCAGTTTCGAAGCGGGAGCGGACACCGGGGAGCTGTTTTTT. It translates to CASSFEAGADTGELFF.

The V and J genes are TRBV5-5 and TRBJ2-3; possible D gene TRBD1, 5 bases. The CDR3 extends over 13 amino acids. Germline CDR1 SGHKS, CDR2 YYEKEE (reference sequence). The V end lost 2 bases, the J end lost 4 bases, and 8 bases lay between the germline ends. CDR3 nucleotides: TGTGCCAGCAGCTTCCCAGGGTCAGATACGCAGTATTTT. Amino acids: CASSFPGSDTQYF.

The chain links TRBV27 to TRBJ2-2; D is possibly TRBD2 (5 bases). The CDR3 covers 14 residues. Germline lookup yields CDR1 MNHEY and CDR2 SMNVEV (reference sequence). Trimming removed 2 bases from V and 3 bases from J, with 7 bases in between. CDR3 loop: CASSLVGDTGELFF. CDR3 bases: TGTGCCAGCAGTTTAGTGGGAGACACCGGGGAGCTGTTTTTT.

The chain couples TRBV5-4 to TRBJ2-3; maybe TRBD2 (5 bases). The CDR3 covers 13 residues. V was clipped by 0 bases and J by 6 bases, with 8 bases between them. Germline CDR1 and CDR2: SGHNT and YYREEE (reference sequence). CDR3 region: CASSLAGVDTQYF. For the CDR3, the DNA is TGTGCCAGCAGCTTGGCCGGGGTTGATACGCAGTATTTT.

The genes are TRBV14 and TRBJ2-2, with D unresolved. V dropped 1 base and J dropped 5 bases, with 5 bases sitting between them. The CDR3 spans 13 residues. Germline V CDR1 and CDR2: SGHDN, FVKESK. The CDR3: CASSQALTGELFF. CDR3 in DNA: TGTGCCAGCAGCCAAGCTTTGACCGGGGAGCTGTTTTTT.

This clone was recorded once. CDR3 nucleotide sequence: TGTGCCAGCAGCCCCGGACAGGGCGGGAACACTGAAGCTTTCTTT. Encoded protein: CASSPGQGGNTEAFF. The rearrangement links TRBV7-9 to TRBJ1-1; 8 nucleotides match TRBD1. Germline lookup yields CDR1 SEHNR and CDR2 FQNEAQ (reference sequence). The junction had 6 bases not matched to a gene; V was cut back by 5 bases and J by 1 base. The length of the CDR3 is 15 residues.

Written as DNA, the CDR3 is TGCAGCGTTGGGGAGGGAGATAGCAATCAGCCCCAGCATTTT. Amino acids: CSVGEGDSNQPQHF. The V call is TRBV29-1, the J call TRBJ1-5, with no clear D. This CDR3 is built from 14 residues. Germline V gene lookup returns CDR1 SQVTM and CDR2 ANQGSEA. V gave up 4 bases and J gave up 0 bases, with 10 bases separating them.

The gene calls are TRBV10-2 and TRBJ1-2; D may be TRBD1 (5 bases). V lost 5 bases to trimming and J lost 4 bases, with 17 bases between them. The CDR3 spans 15 residues. Germline V CDR1 and CDR2: WSHSY, SAAADI. CDR3 loop: CASSYRGEGIYGYTF. The CDR3 nucleotides are TGCGCCAGCAGTTACCGGGGGGAGGGTATCTATGGCTACACCTTC.

The chain recombines TRBV11-3 with TRBJ2-2; TRBD2 is a possible D gene (6 bases). Per the germline V gene, CDR1 is SGHNT and CDR2 is YENEEA. This CDR3 has 16 residues. V lost 1 base and J 3 bases, leaving 12 bases between the germline ends. The CDR3 coding sequence is TGTGCCAGCAGCTTAGTCGGAGGGCAGTACACCGGGGAGCTGTTTTTT. This encodes CASSLVGGQYTGELFF. The complete variable domain, with remaining parts taken from reference TRBV11-3 and TRBJ2-2, reads EAGVVQSPRYKIIEKKQPVAFWCNPISGHNTLYWYLQNLGQGPELLIRYENEEAVDDSQLPKDRFSAERLKGVDSTLKIQPAELGDSAVYLCASSLVGGQYTGELFFGEGSRLTVL.

This CDR3 reads CATSDPWTGRTGELFF. The CDR3 coding sequence is TGTGCCACCAGTGATCCCTGGACAGGGAGGACCGGGGAGCTGTTTTTT. The chain is built from TRBV24-1 and TRBJ2-2; 8 bases fit TRBD1. Germline values: CDR1 KGHDR, CDR2 SFDVKD. The ends lost 3 bases at V and 5 bases at J; junction bases unmatched: 7. The CDR3 totals 16 residues.

The V and J genes are TRBV3-1 (or the pseudogene TRBV3-2) and TRBJ2-7, with D possibly matching TRBD1 (5 bases). The germline CDR1 and CDR2 sequences are LGHDT and YNNKEL (reference sequence). This CDR3 contains 13 residues. V was trimmed by 1 base and J by 7 bases, leaving 11 bases between them. DNA for the CDR3: TGTGCCAGCAGCCAAGGGCCAGGGCGGGAGCAGTACGTC. Translated: CASSQGPGREQYV.

This rearrangement joins TRBV7-9 to TRBJ1-5; D not certain. Germline CDR1 reads SEHNR; CDR2 reads FQNEAQ (reference sequence). CDR3 length equals 14 residues. The ends were cut back, 5 bases at V and 9 bases at J, with 17 bases in the middle. CDR3 DNA sequence: TGTGCCAGCAGCCCGGGGTCCGGCCAAGGGCCCCAGCATTTT. This encodes CASSPGSGQGPQHF.

The CDR3 DNA reads as TGTGCCTGGAACAGGGGTCCTAATGAAAAACTGTTTTTT. Its protein product is CAWNRGPNEKLFF. This chain joins TRBV30 and TRBJ1-4; 7 bases map to TRBD1. The CDR3 runs 13 residues. With V trimmed by 4 bases and J by 3 bases, 2 bases remained unmatched. The germline V gene encodes CDR1 GTSNPN and CDR2 SVGIG (reference sequence).

J is TRBJ1-5 and V is TRBV19, with a possible D match to TRBD1 (5 bases). Germline CDR1 LNHDA, CDR2 SQIVND (reference sequence). V was trimmed by 4 bases and J by 2 bases, leaving 12 bases between them. The CDR3 has 15 amino acids. The CDR3 spells CASSTWGGGNQPQHF. CDR3 sequence (DNA): TGTGCCAGTAGTACCTGGGGAGGGGGCAATCAGCCCCAGCATTTT.

V and J are TRBV6-1 and TRBJ2-7, with D possibly matching TRBD1 (5 bases). The germline V gene has CDR1 MNHNS and CDR2 SASEGT. Trimming cost V 2 bases and J 5 bases, with 10 bases left between them. CDR3 length: 13 residues. The CDR3: CASSELGVDEQYV. The CDR3 DNA sequence: TGTGCCAGCAGTGAACTAGGGGTGGACGAGCAGTACGTC.

The chain links TRBV5-1 to TRBJ1-3, with TRBD1 as a possible D gene (6 bases). Looked up from germline, CDR1 is SGHRS and CDR2 is YFSETQ. CDR3 size: 17 residues. V gave up 2 bases and J gave up 4 bases, with 19 bases separating them. CDR3 protein: CASSLTAQGAGGNTIYF. CDR3 sequence (DNA): TGCGCCAGCAGCTTAACCGCACAGGGCGCCGGGGGAAACACCATATATTTT.

V is TRBV3-1 (or the pseudogene TRBV3-2) and J is TRBJ2-3, with TRBD2 matching 8 bases. The CDR3 spans 16 residues. CDR1 LGHDT and CDR2 YNNKEL come from the germline V gene (reference sequence). Trimming removed 2 bases from V and 0 bases from J; junction bases left unmatched: 4. DNA for the CDR3: TGTGCCAGCAGCCAATTAGCGGGATCTAGCACAGATACGCAGTATTTT. This gives the protein CASSQLAGSSTDTQYF.

This chain joins TRBV19 and TRBJ2-3, with TRBD1 as a possible D gene (5 bases). The CDR3 runs to 13 residues. With 3 bases removed from V and 9 bases from J, the gap between germline ends came to 13 bases. The germline gives CDR1 LNHDA, CDR2 SQIVND (reference sequence). The CDR3 here is CASSIEGVGTQYF. CDR3 DNA sequence: TGTGCCAGTAGTATCGAAGGGGTAGGAACGCAGTATTTT.

The chain uses TRBV19 and TRBJ1-5; 8 nucleotides align to TRBD1. This CDR3 is 13 amino acids long. CDR1 is LNHDA and CDR2 is SQIVND in the germline V gene (reference sequence). The junction had 6 bases not matched to a gene; V was cut back by 7 bases and J by 7 bases. The DNA of the CDR3 is TGTGCCAGTACAACGGACAGGGCCCAGCCCCAGCATTTT. This gives the protein CASTTDRAQPQHF.

The chain has TRBV27 and TRBJ1-5; weak D call: TRBD1 (6 bases). Germline V gene lookup returns CDR1 MNHEY and CDR2 SMNVEV (reference sequence). V was clipped by 5 bases and J by 7 bases, with 15 bases between them. There are 14 residues in the CDR3. The CDR3 nucleotides are TGTGCCAGCAGTCCTCCAGGGGTGGGCCAGCCCCAGCATTTT. This translates into CASSPPGVGQPQHF.

The rearrangement joins TRBV7-9 to TRBJ1-4; no firm D call. Germline V gives CDR1 SEHNR, CDR2 FQNEAQ (reference sequence). Between the trimmed V and J ends, which lost 5 bases and 8 bases, there was a span of 18 bases. CDR3 size: 15 residues. The CDR3 DNA reads TGTGCCAGCAGCCCCGCGGGTCGTGTGGGAGAAAAACTGTTTTTT. It translates to CASSPAGRVGEKLFF. The full variable domain, completed using reference TRBV7-9 and TRBJ1-4, is DTGVSQNPRHKITKRGQNVTFRCDPISEHNRLYWYRQTLGQGPEFLTYFQNEAQLEKSRLLSDRFSAERPKGSFSTLEIQRTEQGDSAMYLCASSPAGRVGEKLFFGSGTQLSVL.

The V gene is TRBV5-1, the J gene TRBJ2-1; D might be TRBD1 (7 bases). The CDR3 totals 14 residues. V was shortened by 4 bases and J by 3 bases, with 11 bases between the two germline ends. Germline values: CDR1 SGHRS, CDR2 YFSETQ. CDR3 in amino acids: CASSRGTVYNEQFF. Here the CDR3 DNA reads TGCGCCAGCAGCCGCGGGACAGTCTACAATGAGCAGTTCTTC.

This clone was picked up one time. The chain carries TRBV19 and TRBJ1-2; D may be TRBD1 (6 bases). The CDR3 has 12 amino acids. Germline V CDR1 and CDR2: LNHDA, SQIVND (reference sequence). Between the trimmed V and J ends, which lost 7 bases and 5 bases, there was a span of 11 bases. Written as DNA, the CDR3 is TGTGCCAGTACGGGGGGCGGTTATGGCTACACCTTC. As protein: CASTGGGYGYTF.

The V gene is TRBV28, the J gene TRBJ1-1; TRBD1 might be the D (6 bases). The germline V gene has CDR1 MDHEN and CDR2 SYDVKM. This CDR3 is 13 amino acids long. Trimming took off 6 bases at V and 5 bases at J, with 13 bases between the two ends. DNA for the CDR3: TGTGCCAGCAGGGGGACACTACGGACTGAAGCTTTCTTT. This translates into CASRGTLRTEAFF.

The chain is built from TRBV27 and TRBJ2-1; tentative D call: TRBD2 (6 bases). Germline lookup yields CDR1 MNHEY and CDR2 SMNVEV (reference sequence). V was clipped by 5 bases and J by 8 bases, with 16 bases between them. The CDR3 consists of 14 residues. The CDR3 coding sequence is TGTGCCAGCAGTCCCGGGGCCCGGAGGGATGAGCAGTTCTTC. It encodes CASSPGARRDEQFF.

The V call is TRBV28, the J call TRBJ1-2; unclear D gene. The CDR3 covers 13 residues. V dropped 3 bases and J dropped 0 bases, with 5 bases sitting between them. Germline CDR1 and CDR2: MDHEN and SYDVKM. CDR3 in amino acids: CASSFTANYGYTF. CDR3 nucleotide sequence: TGTGCCAGCAGTTTTACAGCTAACTATGGCTACACCTTC.

This clone was picked up one time. The V gene is TRBV7-2, the J gene TRBJ2-7; no clear D gene. The CDR3 has 11 amino acids. V lost 3 bases and J lost 7, with 7 bases in between. The germline gives CDR1 SGHTA, CDR2 FQGNSA. CDR3: CASSLSEEQYF. CDR3 coding DNA: TGTGCCAGCAGCTTGAGCGAAGAGCAGTACTTC.